This TCR beta chain is from a study of CD8 T cells in Susac syndrome. RNA amounts of about 0.5 to 1 ug underwent reverse transcription with random hexamers. TCRdb recomputed calls from the immunoSEQ multiplex PCR reads with MiXCR, one row per CDR3 protein. The sample includes under 85,000 distinct CDR3 sequences, approximately 94% of them seen just once. V lost 6 bases to trimming and J lost 1 base, with 18 bases between them. The CDR3 runs 16 residues. The germline V gene has CDR1 SGHRS and CDR2 YFSETQ. The TCR originated in a human donor with multiple sclerosis. This sequence joins TRBV5-1 and TRBJ2-3, with D possibly being TRBD2 (5 bases). The specimen was CD8+ T cells from PBMCs. CDR3 amino acids: CASTSLVSRGTDTQYF. The CDR3 DNA follows: TGCGCCAGCACCTCACTAGTCTCTCGGGGCACAGATACGCAGTATTTT.